Below, 28 T cell receptor beta chains from the same sample are listed, as sequenced in a study of identifying expanded T cells in peripheral blood. Generated by immunoSEQ multiplex PCR, the TCRdb table keeps only in-frame clones and is missing some. The table shows more than 85,000 clones, with 88% occurring only once. The sequenced sample was blood. The receptor source for this set is a person aged 18 to 75 in good health.

The chain couples TRBV29-1 to TRBJ2-1; D gene ambiguous. Between the trimmed V and J ends, which lost 7 bases and 6 bases, there was a span of 19 bases. The CDR3 extends over 14 amino acids. Germline CDR1 is SQVTM and CDR2 is ANQGSEA. CDR3 in amino acids: CSALRAPGSNEQFF. CDR3 nucleotides: TGCAGCGCCCTGCGCGCCCCAGGCAGCAATGAGCAGTTCTTC.

The V and J genes are TRBV21-1 and TRBJ2-7; the D call of TRBD2 is as the table states it, not checked on the DNA. TRBV21-1 is a pseudogene segment. CDR3 size: 18 residues. The CDR3 here is CASSKVGSGGVVSYEQYF. CDR3 DNA sequence: TGTGCCAGCAGCAAAGTGGGGAGCGGGGGAGTTGTATCCTACGAGCAGTACTTC.

The J gene is TRBJ2-3, the V gene TRBV6-4; the match to TRBD1 covers 9 bases. With 5 bases clipped from V and 5 bases from J, the junction kept 5 bases outside the gene matches. Germline CDR1 and CDR2: MRHNA and SNTAGT. The CDR3 spans 14 residues. The CDR3 coding sequence is TGTGCCAGCAGTTCTGGGACAGGGATAGATACGCAGTATTTT. It encodes CASSSGTGIDTQYF.

The chain employs TRBV18 and TRBJ2-7, with 10 positions matching TRBD2. Trimming removed 6 bases from V and 0 bases from J; junction bases left unmatched: 5. The CDR3 length is 15 residues. Germline V gene data show CDR1 as KGHSH and CDR2 as LQKENI. The CDR3 nucleotides are TGTGCCAGCTCGCACGGACTAGCGGACTCCTACGAGCAGTACTTC. Amino acids: CASSHGLADSYEQYF. The full variable domain, its missing parts supplied by reference TRBV18 and TRBJ2-7, is NAGVMQNPRHLVRRRGQEARLRCSPMKGHSHVYWYRQLPEEGLKFMVYLQKENIIDESGMPKERFSAEFPKEGPSILRIQQVVRGDSAAYFCASSHGLADSYEQYFGPGTRLTVT.

The gene calls are TRBV2 and TRBJ1-1, with D maybe TRBD1 (5 bases). The CDR3 length is 13 residues. Trimming removed 8 bases from V and 5 bases from J, with 15 bases in between. Germline CDR1 SNHLY, CDR2 FYNNEI. The CDR3 nucleotides read TGTGCCAGCGGGGAGGGGCCCCGGACTGAAGCTTTCTTT. Amino acid sequence: CASGEGPRTEAFF.

This chain uses TRBV5-1 with TRBJ1-3; the D gene is possibly TRBD1 (5 bases). Trimming left V 3 bases short and J 4 bases short, with 14 bases between. This CDR3 is 15 amino acids long. Germline V gene data show CDR1 as SGHRS and CDR2 as YFSETQ. The CDR3 here is CASSSDSTAGNTIYF. The CDR3 nucleotides are TGCGCCAGCAGCTCCGACAGCACTGCAGGAAACACCATATATTTT.

This CDR3 is CASSTRGPGANVLTF. The CDR3 DNA sequence: TGTGCCAGCAGTACCCGAGGCCCTGGGGCCAACGTCCTGACTTTC. The chain couples TRBV28 to TRBJ2-6; the D is unclear. CDR3 length equals 15 residues. Trimming left V 5 bases short and J 2 bases short, with 10 bases between. From germline, CDR1 is MDHEN and CDR2 SYDVKM.

J is TRBJ2-2 and V is TRBV6-5, with D perhaps matching TRBD2 (6 bases). V lost 5 bases and J 1 base, leaving 8 bases between the germline ends. CDR3 length equals 14 residues. CDR1 and CDR2 (germline): MNHEY, SVGAGI. The CDR3 here is CASSRDLNTGELFF. Written as DNA, the CDR3 is TGTGCCAGCAGTCGGGACTTGAACACCGGGGAGCTGTTTTTT.

The chain joins TRBV7-9 to TRBJ2-1; perhaps TRBD1 as D (6 bases). Germline V lookup: CDR1 SEHNR, CDR2 FQNEAQ (reference sequence). The CDR3 has 14 residues. The V end was cut by 1 base, the J end by 12 bases, with 16 bases between. CDR3 in amino acids: CASSLEDSQLGQFF. The CDR3 region has the DNA TGTGCCAGCAGCTTAGAGGACAGTCAATTGGGGCAGTTCTTC.

The V gene is TRBV21-1, the J gene TRBJ2-5; the table's TRBD1 call for D was not verified on the DNA. TRBV21-1 is annotated as a pseudogene. This CDR3 has 15 residues. For the CDR3, the DNA is TGTGCCAGCAGCAAACTTGACAGGATTCAAGAGACCCAGTACTTC. It is translated as CASSKLDRIQETQYF.

This clone showed up many times. The chain recombines TRBV19 with TRBJ1-2; TRBD1 matches at 9 bases. Unmatched junction bases numbered 10, after V lost 4 bases and J lost 7 bases. The CDR3 is 15 residues long. Germline CDR1 is LNHDA and CDR2 is SQIVND (reference sequence). The CDR3 DNA reads TGTGCCAGTAGTACCCACACAGGGGGCAGTGGTGGCTACACCTTC. It translates to CASSTHTGGSGGYTF.

The chain couples TRBV27 to TRBJ2-3; the match to TRBD1 covers 7 bases. Trimming took 5 bases from V and 6 from J; bases not matched to a gene: 11. CDR1 is MNHEY and CDR2 is SMNVEV in the germline V gene (reference sequence). The CDR3 totals 15 residues. The CDR3 DNA reads TGTGCCAGCAGTGTCAGGGGGAGACGTGTGGATACGCAGTATTTT. It translates to CASSVRGRRVDTQYF.

The rearrangement uses TRBV28 and TRBJ2-7; weak D call: TRBD1 (6 bases). CDR1 and CDR2 (germline): MDHEN, SYDVKM. This CDR3 has 14 residues. Trimming pared 5 bases from V and 4 bases from J, leaving 15 bases between. The chain's CDR3 is CASSPTGPHYEQYF. DNA for the CDR3: TGTGCCAGCAGTCCGACAGGTCCCCATTACGAGCAGTACTTC.

The V call is TRBV5-1, the J call TRBJ1-1; D is possibly TRBD1 (5 bases). Germline V lookup: CDR1 SGHRS, CDR2 YFSETQ. Trimming cost V 0 bases and J 5 bases, with 11 bases left between them. There are 14 residues in the CDR3. Here the CDR3 DNA reads TGCGCCAGCAGCTTGGGGACGGGGGAGACTGAAGCTTTCTTT. The encoded protein is CASSLGTGETEAFF.

This chain links TRBV4-2 with TRBJ2-3, with a tentative D call TRBD2 (5 bases). The CDR3 sequence is 15 residues long. Trimming left V 1 base short and J 0 bases short, with 8 bases between. CDR1 and CDR2 from the germline V gene are LGHNA and YNFKEQ. In DNA form, the CDR3 reads TGTGCCAGCAGCCAAGTACGCGGGAGCACAGATACGCAGTATTTT. Its protein product is CASSQVRGSTDTQYF.

V usage is TRBV5-1 and J usage is TRBJ2-3; D possibly corresponds to TRBD2 (5 bases). This CDR3 region has 17 residues. The germline V and J ends were trimmed by 5 bases and 0 bases, with 19 bases remaining between them. CDR1 and CDR2 from the germline V gene are SGHRS and YFSETQ. The CDR3 sequence is CASSSRVSATSTDTQYF. The DNA for the CDR3 is TGCGCCAGCAGTAGTAGAGTTAGCGCTACTAGCACAGATACGCAGTATTTT. The complete variable domain, with remaining parts taken from reference TRBV5-1 and TRBJ2-3, reads KAGVTQTPRYLIKTRGQQVTLSCSPISGHRSVSWYQQTPGQGLQFLFEYFSETQRNKGNFPGRFSGRQFSNSRSEMNVSTLELGDSALYLCASSSRVSATSTDTQYFGPGTRLTVL.

The chain has TRBV5-1 and TRBJ2-3, with 8 bases matching TRBD2. Germline lookup yields CDR1 SGHRS and CDR2 YFSETQ. V was pared by 4 bases and J by 2 bases, with 6 bases of the junction left unmatched. This CDR3 is 15 amino acids long. The CDR3 region is CASSGGRPLTDTQYF. CDR3 nucleotide sequence: TGCGCCAGCAGCGGCGGGAGGCCTCTCACAGATACGCAGTATTTT.

The J gene is TRBJ2-5, the V gene TRBV7-2; possible D gene TRBD1, 6 bases. The CDR3 is 14 residues long. The ends were cut back, 0 bases at V and 1 base at J, with 6 bases in the middle. Germline assignment: CDR1 SGHTA and CDR2 FQGNSA. As DNA, the CDR3 is TGTGCCAGCAGCTTAGCGGGGGCCCAAGAGACCCAGTACTTC. Protein product: CASSLAGAQETQYF. Based on the CDR3 plus reference TRBV7-2 and TRBJ2-5, the full variable domain is GAGVSQSPSNKVTEKGKDVELRCDPISGHTALYWYRQSLGQGLEFLIYFQGNSAPDKSGLPSDRFSAERTGGSVSTLTIQRTQQEDSAVYLCASSLAGAQETQYFGPGTRLLVL.

This rearrangement joins TRBV5-6 to TRBJ2-5, with TRBD1 matching 7 bases. The CDR3 is made up of 14 amino acids. The J segment lost 2 bases and the V segment lost 1 base, leaving 2 bases of the junction unmatched. Per the germline V gene, CDR1 is SGHDT and CDR2 is YYEEEE. CDR3 sequence: CASSLQTGQETQYF. The DNA for the CDR3 is TGTGCCAGCAGCTTGCAGACAGGGCAAGAGACCCAGTACTTC.

This chain links TRBV7-9 with TRBJ2-1; 9 bases fit TRBD2. V lost 1 base and J lost 3; bases outside the gene matches: 10. Per germline, CDR1 SEHNR and CDR2 FQNEAQ (reference sequence). This CDR3 has 18 residues. This CDR3 reads CASSLGSSGAQIYNEQFF. The CDR3 bases are TGTGCCAGCAGCTTAGGATCTAGCGGGGCACAAATCTACAATGAGCAGTTCTTC.

This clone was detected once. The chain uses TRBV23-1 and TRBJ1-1, with 7 bases lining up with TRBD1. TRBV23-1 is filed as an ORF, its function uncertain. Losses at the gene ends were 4 bases for V and 1 base for J; bases not matched to a gene: 6. CDR3 size: 15 residues. The CDR3 protein is CASSPPDRENTEAFF. Written as DNA, the CDR3 is TGCGCCAGCAGTCCGCCAGACAGGGAGAACACTGAAGCTTTCTTT.

The chain has TRBV6-5 and TRBJ1-2; the match to TRBD1 covers 7 bases. This CDR3 has 13 amino acids. V shed 7 bases, J shed 4 bases, and the junction held 6 bases outside the gene matches. Germline V gives CDR1 MNHEY, CDR2 SVGAGI. The CDR3 protein is CASTGRGTYGYTF. Written as DNA, the CDR3 is TGTGCCAGCACGGGCAGGGGGACCTATGGCTACACCTTC.

The table lists this clone with a count of one. This sequence joins TRBV4-1 and TRBJ2-5; 8 nucleotides line up with TRBD2. Germline V gene data show CDR1 as MGHRA and CDR2 as YSYEKL. Trimming took 2 bases from V and 2 from J; bases not matched to a gene: 10. The CDR3 loop spans 17 amino acids. This chain's CDR3 is CASSQRPVLAVQETQYF. CDR3 sequence (DNA): TGCGCCAGCAGCCAACGCCCTGTACTAGCGGTTCAAGAGACCCAGTACTTC.

The chain has TRBV30 and TRBJ2-3; 10 bases align to TRBD1. The length of the CDR3 is 15 residues. The V and J ends lost 0 bases and 5 bases, in that order; junction bases with no gene match: 5. Germline V gives CDR1 GTSNPN, CDR2 SVGIG (reference sequence). The CDR3 DNA is TGTGCCTGGAGTGTGGGGGACAGGGGTGGAGATACGCAGTATTTT. Residues: CAWSVGDRGGDTQYF.

The V gene is TRBV5-4, the J gene TRBJ2-7, with D unresolved. The V gene's germline CDR1 is SGHNT and CDR2 YYREEE (reference sequence). V shed 4 bases and J shed 2 bases, with 10 bases lying between them. The CDR3 totals 13 residues. The CDR3 DNA sequence: TGTGCCAGCAGCGTCGGCGGTCCCTACGAGCAGTACTTC. This codes for CASSVGGPYEQYF.

The V and J genes are TRBV7-6 and TRBJ1-4; 7 bases line up with TRBD1. This CDR3 has 14 residues. Trimming took 5 bases from V and 6 from J; bases not matched to a gene: 6. Per the germline V gene, CDR1 is SGHVS and CDR2 is FNYEAQ. The CDR3 sequence: CASSLTGRDEKLFF. Here the CDR3 DNA reads TGTGCCAGCAGCCTGACAGGGAGAGATGAAAAACTGTTTTTT.

This clone has a handful of counts. The V gene is TRBV20-1, the J gene TRBJ1-2, with 11 bases aligning to TRBD1. The V and J ends lost 6 bases and 8 bases, in that order; junction bases with no gene match: 2. The CDR3 consists of 11 residues. Germline values: CDR1 DFQATT, CDR2 SNEGSKA (reference sequence). The CDR3: CSADRGRGYTF. The CDR3, as DNA: TGCAGTGCGGACAGGGGGCGGGGCTACACCTTC.

The chain has TRBV7-8 and TRBJ2-1; 8 positions agree with TRBD1. The CDR3 runs to 15 residues. CDR1 is SGHVS and CDR2 is FQNEAQ in the germline V gene. Trimming at V came to 3 bases and at J to 6 bases, leaving 7 bases not matched to a gene. CDR3 sequence: CASSFPRDRSNEQFF. The CDR3 region has the DNA TGTGCCAGCAGCTTCCCCCGGGACAGGTCCAATGAGCAGTTCTTC.